This T cell receptor (beta chain) was obtained from a study of shared clonotypes between healthy human individuals. The repertoire was sequenced with immunoSEQ multiplex PCR; TCRdb's copy has only in-frame clones and lacks some. The sample shows about 1.1 million clones, around three quarters of them seen only once. V was cut by 2 bases and J by 4 bases, with 14 bases left in between. This CDR3 comprises 16 residues. The germline gives CDR1 SEHNR, CDR2 FQNEAQ (reference sequence). Sequenced material: memory CD4+ T cells from PBMCs. The subset was: CD45RA-negative fraction. The TCR originated in a young man in good health. Some clones in this sample may be carry-over from other donors' samples. V and J are TRBV7-9 and TRBJ1-4, with no clear D. The CDR3 DNA reads as TGTGCCAGCAGCTTATCCGTCGGCCCAGATAATGAAAAACTGTTTTTT. This gives the protein CASSLSVGPDNEKLFF. Full variable domain (missing parts from reference TRBV7-9 and TRBJ1-4): DTGVSQNPRHKITKRGQNVTFRCDPISEHNRLYWYRQTLGQGPEFLTYFQNEAQLEKSRLLSDRFSAERPKGSFSTLEIQRTEQGDSAMYLCASSLSVGPDNEKLFFGSGTQLSVL.